A selection of T cell receptor beta chains follows, all from one sample in a study of early T cells in non-severe SARS-CoV-2 infection. TCRdb independently ran MiXCR on the 5' RACE reads; one entry per CDR3 protein. The sample lists tens of thousands of distinct CDR3 sequences; approximately 6% were seen once. Sequencing used whole blood, obtained at baseline. Source of these receptors: an adult who was a healthcare worker with PCR-confirmed SARS-CoV-2 infection or an uninfected control (not recorded which). CDR3s include the opening cysteine and the closing phenylalanine or tryptophan. The order of the fields is J gene, V gene, CDR3 protein.

>TRBJ2-3|TRBV7-7
CASSPTGGERSTDTQYF
>TRBJ1-2|TRBV10-1
CASSEGTAGGYTF
>TRBJ1-2|TRBV4-1
CASSQSGDIYGYTF
>TRBJ2-2|TRBV7-7
CASSRDRATGELFF
>TRBJ2-1|TRBV7-9
CASSQSEARGPRGSNEQFF
>TRBJ2-1|TRBV15
CATSRDISGTYNEQFF
>TRBJ2-5|TRBV7-6
CASSLGSDREETQYF
>TRBJ2-7|TRBV29-1
CSALRSDNSYEQYF
>TRBJ2-7|TRBV5-1
CASSTGQAVDEQYF
>TRBJ2-7|TRBV7-9
CASSFGLAVSYEQYF
>TRBJ1-2|TRBV5-1
CASRPTSGPLNYGYTF
>TRBJ2-3|TRBV10-3
CAISGRPTDTQYF
>TRBJ2-5|TRBV28
CASSPPGEQETQYF
>TRBJ2-1|TRBV6-2/TRBV6-3
CASSYSLAGVGEQFF
>TRBJ2-7|TRBV6-6
CASRPGQFYEQYF
>TRBJ2-5|TRBV5-4
CASSSWRDRETQYF
>TRBJ1-1|TRBV13
CASSLGRQSTEAFF
>TRBJ1-1|TRBV20-1
CSAREGSLTEAFF
>TRBJ2-7|TRBV20-1
CSARGTSGTYEQYF
>TRBJ1-2|TRBV29-1
CSVLQGATYGYTF
>TRBJ2-3|TRBV28
CASRDSGQAHTDTQYF
>TRBJ2-1|TRBV20-1
CSAPRQGTYNEQFF
>TRBJ2-7|TRBV5-5
CASSLTSGRAPGEQYF
>TRBJ1-5|TRBV6-1
CASSEIGTTGRNNQPQHF
>TRBJ2-7|TRBV28
CATYHRTSGTEQYF
>TRBJ1-6|TRBV18
CASSPGAGQGSPLHF
>TRBJ2-7|TRBV4-2
CASSRPGQSSYEQYF
>TRBJ2-1|TRBV4-1
CASSQGRLGGWSNEQFF
>TRBJ2-5|TRBV29-1
CSVETAQETQYF
>TRBJ1-1|TRBV9
CASSVDVEQTAPLNTEAFF
>TRBJ2-1|TRBV10-3
CAISDVGRAGNEQFF
>TRBJ1-2|TRBV3-1
CASSHRANYGYTF
>TRBJ2-5|TRBV20-1
CSVIERSSGTQETQYF
>TRBJ2-1|TRBV5-1
CASSWGWTSDTSEQFF
>TRBJ1-1|TRBV6-1
CASSPAGNTEAFF
>TRBJ2-5|TRBV3-2
CASSQEGGLLVSAQYF
>TRBJ1-2|TRBV6-5
CASSYTGVGGYTF
>TRBJ2-3|TRBV4-1
CASSHILAETDTQYF
>TRBJ2-1|TRBV7-7
CASSPGTSGSRSYNEQFF
>TRBJ2-1|TRBV5-5
CASSFLTGASNEQFF